Sequencing of this T cell receptor (beta chain) was carried out in a study of blood T cell repertoires in COVID-19. In the authors' workflow: Nucleated cell counts were estimated from reference gene primer amplification. Measured with immunoSEQ multiplex PCR; TCRdb has only the in-frame clones, and not every one. V and J calls plus clone size are reproduced from that table; the DNA served to infer D and trimming. The sample contains approximately 130,000 clones, over 60% of which appear only once. This clone occurred a few times. This receptor was obtained from a human donor in a cohort sampled during active COVID-19. What was sequenced was peripheral blood.

The chain's CDR3 is CASSSQSFGNTIYF. The DNA of the CDR3 is TGCGCCAGCAGCTCACAGAGCTTCGGAAACACCATATATTTT. This rearrangement joins TRBV5-1 to TRBJ1-3; D is unclear. V gave up 3 bases and J gave up 4 bases, with 11 bases separating them. Germline V lookup: CDR1 SGHRS, CDR2 YFSETQ. The CDR3 runs to 14 residues.